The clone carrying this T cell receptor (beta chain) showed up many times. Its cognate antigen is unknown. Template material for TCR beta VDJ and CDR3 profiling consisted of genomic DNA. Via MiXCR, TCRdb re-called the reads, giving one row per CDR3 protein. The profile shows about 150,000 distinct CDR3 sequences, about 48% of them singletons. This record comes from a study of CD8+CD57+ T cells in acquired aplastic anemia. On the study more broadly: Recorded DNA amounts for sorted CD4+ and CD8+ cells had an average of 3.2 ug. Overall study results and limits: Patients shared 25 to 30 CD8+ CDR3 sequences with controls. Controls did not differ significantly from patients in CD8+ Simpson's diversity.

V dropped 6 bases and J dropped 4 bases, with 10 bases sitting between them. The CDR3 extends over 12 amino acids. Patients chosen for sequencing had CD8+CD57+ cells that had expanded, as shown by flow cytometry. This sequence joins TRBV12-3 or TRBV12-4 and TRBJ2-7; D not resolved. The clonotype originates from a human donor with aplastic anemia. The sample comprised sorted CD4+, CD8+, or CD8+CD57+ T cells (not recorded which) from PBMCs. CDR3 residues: CASSLTGYEQYF. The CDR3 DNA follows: TGTGCCAGCAGCCTGACTGGATACGAGCAGTACTTC.